The rows below give T cell receptor beta chains drawn from one sample of a study of CD8 T cells in Susac syndrome. TCRdb re-called the immunoSEQ multiplex PCR reads through MiXCR, storing one row per CDR3 protein. This table holds about 120,000 distinct CDR3 sequences, just under 95% found once. Sequencing was carried out using CD8+ T cells from PBMCs. The receptors shown here come from a human donor in good health. CDR3s include the opening cysteine and the closing phenylalanine or tryptophan. A D gene is named only where the DNA matches it firmly. The listing skips clone size in some rows; elsewhere it reads once, few, many or a size class.

cdr3_length: 14
j_call: TRBJ1-4
v_call: TRBV12-3/TRBV12-4
clone_size: .
d_call: .
cdr3_nt: TGTGCCAGCAGTTTGTCCAGGGTTGGTGAAAAACTGTTTTTT
cdr3_aa: CASSLSRVGEKLFF

cdr3_length: 14
j_call: TRBJ2-7
v_call: TRBV2
clone_size: once
d_call: .
cdr3_nt: TGTGCCAGCAGTGGTCCAAGGGGGGACAGCGAGCAGTACTTC
cdr3_aa: CASSGPRGDSEQYF

cdr3_length: 15
j_call: TRBJ1-2
v_call: TRBV19
clone_size: once
d_call: .
cdr3_nt: TGTGCCAGTAGTATACTACAGGGAGGAGACTATGGCTACACCTTC
cdr3_aa: CASSILQGGDYGYTF

cdr3_length: 15
j_call: TRBJ2-5
v_call: TRBV6-2/TRBV6-3
clone_size: .
d_call: TRBD2
cdr3_nt: TGTGCCAGCAGTTACCCAACCGGGGGGAGGGAGACCCAGTACTTC
cdr3_aa: CASSYPTGGRETQYF

cdr3_length: 16
j_call: TRBJ1-1
v_call: TRBV6-1
clone_size: once
d_call: TRBD1
cdr3_nt: TGTGCCAGCACGGTCAGATGGACAGGGACTAACACTGAAGCTTTCTTT
cdr3_aa: CASTVRWTGTNTEAFF

cdr3_length: 16
j_call: TRBJ2-7
v_call: TRBV6-1
clone_size: .
d_call: TRBD2
cdr3_nt: TGTGCCAGCAAAGTCGGGGGGATTGCAGCTTCCTACGAGCAGTACTTC
cdr3_aa: CASKVGGIAASYEQYF

cdr3_length: 15
j_call: TRBJ2-1
v_call: TRBV2
clone_size: .
d_call: TRBD2
cdr3_nt: TGTGCCAGCAGCTGGGGGACTAGCGGGAGCAATGAGCAGTTCTTC
cdr3_aa: CASSWGTSGSNEQFF

cdr3_length: 15
j_call: TRBJ2-3
v_call: TRBV5-1
clone_size: .
d_call: TRBD2
cdr3_nt: TGCGCCGGACGGACTAGCGGGGCAAGCACAGATACGCAGTATTTT
cdr3_aa: CAGRTSGASTDTQYF

cdr3_length: 14
j_call: TRBJ2-1
v_call: TRBV10-3
clone_size: .
d_call: TRBD1
cdr3_nt: TGTGCCATCAGTGGACAGGGCTCCTACAATGAGCAGTTCTTC
cdr3_aa: CAISGQGSYNEQFF

cdr3_length: 15
j_call: TRBJ2-5
v_call: TRBV5-1
clone_size: .
d_call: .
cdr3_nt: TGCGCCAGCAGCTTGGCCGGGGCTCCGGGGGAGACCCAGTACTTC
cdr3_aa: CASSLAGAPGETQYF

cdr3_length: 19
j_call: TRBJ2-1
v_call: TRBV5-4
clone_size: .
d_call: TRBD2
cdr3_nt: TGTGCCAGCAGCCGACCTACTAGCGGGAGGGCCGGGTCCTACAATGAGCAGTTCTTC
cdr3_aa: CASSRPTSGRAGSYNEQFF

cdr3_length: 14
j_call: TRBJ2-7
v_call: TRBV19
clone_size: .
d_call: TRBD1
cdr3_nt: TGTGCCAGTAGAGACAGGGGATCGTCCTACGAGCAGTACTTC
cdr3_aa: CASRDRGSSYEQYF

cdr3_length: 17
j_call: TRBJ2-1
v_call: TRBV7-3
clone_size: .
d_call: .
cdr3_nt: TGTGCCAGCAGCGAATCTGTGGGGCGGGGGCCCGACGATGAGCAGTTCTTC
cdr3_aa: CASSESVGRGPDDEQFF

cdr3_length: 11
j_call: TRBJ2-1
v_call: TRBV2
clone_size: once
d_call: .
cdr3_nt: TGTGCCAGTGCTTATGGGAATGAGCAGTTCTTC
cdr3_aa: CASAYGNEQFF

cdr3_length: 12
j_call: TRBJ2-1
v_call: TRBV9
clone_size: once
d_call: .
cdr3_nt: TGTGCCAGCAGCATTTTAGACAATGAGCAGTTCTTC
cdr3_aa: CASSILDNEQFF

cdr3_length: 15
j_call: TRBJ2-7
v_call: TRBV7-2
clone_size: .
d_call: .
cdr3_nt: TGTGCCAGCAGCTTAGACCTTCCCCGCTCCTACGAGCAGTACTTC
cdr3_aa: CASSLDLPRSYEQYF

cdr3_length: 14
j_call: TRBJ1-1
v_call: TRBV28
clone_size: .
d_call: .
cdr3_nt: TGTGCCAGCAGTATGTCGGTGGCGAACACTGAAGCTTTCTTT
cdr3_aa: CASSMSVANTEAFF

cdr3_length: 16
j_call: TRBJ2-1
v_call: TRBV5-1
clone_size: .
d_call: TRBD2
cdr3_nt: TGCGCCAGCAGCCCCCGACTAGCGGGAGAATACAATGAGCAGTTCTTC
cdr3_aa: CASSPRLAGEYNEQFF

cdr3_length: 15
j_call: TRBJ2-2
v_call: TRBV29-1
clone_size: .
d_call: .
cdr3_nt: TGCAGCGTCATACCTGGGCTGCTGAACACCGGGGAGCTGTTTTTT
cdr3_aa: CSVIPGLLNTGELFF

cdr3_length: 14
j_call: TRBJ1-2
v_call: TRBV29-1
clone_size: .
d_call: TRBD1
cdr3_nt: TGCAGCGTTGATGGGGACAGGAGTAACTATGGCTACACCTTC
cdr3_aa: CSVDGDRSNYGYTF

cdr3_length: 15
j_call: TRBJ1-5
v_call: TRBV20-1
clone_size: .
d_call: .
cdr3_nt: TGCAGTGCAGGGAGAGCTGGGCTAAGCAATCAGCCCCAGCATTTT
cdr3_aa: CSAGRAGLSNQPQHF

cdr3_length: 16
j_call: TRBJ2-1
v_call: TRBV5-1
clone_size: .
d_call: .
cdr3_nt: TGCGCCAGCAGCCCGGGGCTTCAGCCCTCCTACAATGAGCAGTTCTTC
cdr3_aa: CASSPGLQPSYNEQFF

cdr3_length: 15
j_call: TRBJ2-7
v_call: TRBV5-1
clone_size: .
d_call: .
cdr3_nt: TGCGCCAGCAGCTTGGCCTCCAGCGTTTCCTACGAGCAGTACTTC
cdr3_aa: CASSLASSVSYEQYF

cdr3_length: 15
j_call: TRBJ2-3
v_call: TRBV9
clone_size: .
d_call: TRBD2
cdr3_nt: TGTGCCAGCAGCCCCATGGCCGGGACTAGCGGTACGCAGTATTTT
cdr3_aa: CASSPMAGTSGTQYF

cdr3_length: 13
j_call: TRBJ2-7
v_call: TRBV7-3
clone_size: .
d_call: .
cdr3_nt: TGTGCCAGCAGCTTAAAAGTTCGCGGGGAGCAGTACTTC
cdr3_aa: CASSLKVRGEQYF

cdr3_length: 18
j_call: TRBJ2-1
v_call: TRBV11-2
clone_size: .
d_call: TRBD2
cdr3_nt: TGTGCCAGCAGCCAATTGCGAACGACTAGCGGGGGGTCCGGGGAGCAGTTCTTC
cdr3_aa: CASSQLRTTSGGSGEQFF

cdr3_length: 13
j_call: TRBJ1-2
v_call: TRBV27
clone_size: .
d_call: .
cdr3_nt: TGTGCCAGCAGTTTTGCTTCGGGGGATGGCTACACCTTC
cdr3_aa: CASSFASGDGYTF

cdr3_length: 15
j_call: TRBJ2-1
v_call: TRBV20-1
clone_size: .
d_call: .
cdr3_nt: TGCAGTGCCGTGGTGTCGCGGGACCACCTCAATGAGCAGTTCTTC
cdr3_aa: CSAVVSRDHLNEQFF

cdr3_length: 14
j_call: TRBJ1-1
v_call: TRBV13
clone_size: .
d_call: .
cdr3_nt: TGTGCCAGCACTCTGGGGCAGGCGAACACTGAAGCTTTCTTT
cdr3_aa: CASTLGQANTEAFF

cdr3_length: 17
j_call: TRBJ2-1
v_call: TRBV5-1
clone_size: .
d_call: TRBD2
cdr3_nt: TGCGCCAGCAGCTTGGGTAGCGGGAGAATCTCCTACAATGAGCAGTTCTTC
cdr3_aa: CASSLGSGRISYNEQFF

cdr3_length: 14
j_call: TRBJ2-3
v_call: TRBV5-1
clone_size: .
d_call: .
cdr3_nt: TGCGCCAGCAGCCCGGGGCGACTCACAGATACGCAGTATTTT
cdr3_aa: CASSPGRLTDTQYF

cdr3_length: 15
j_call: TRBJ2-7
v_call: TRBV12-3/TRBV12-4
clone_size: .
d_call: TRBD2
cdr3_nt: TGTGCCAGCAGTTGGAGCGGGACCAGCTCCTACGAGCAGTACTTC
cdr3_aa: CASSWSGTSSYEQYF